This T cell receptor (beta chain) was obtained from a study of PD-L1 blockade in urothelial cancer. Overall study: Males with bladder-origin urothelial cancer made up about 85% of the roughly 29 patients. T cells were recovered from blood samples at a median of roughly 150,000. Findings and caveats of the study: Durable-benefit patients showed greater tumor-associated blood clone expansion at 3 weeks.

Using immunoSEQ multiplex PCR, the repertoire was profiled, and TCRdb retains in-frame clones only, with some absent. Of roughly 63,000 clones in the sample, roughly 76% were seen once. CDR3 length equals 14 residues. Trimming cost V 6 bases and J 0 bases, with 10 bases left between them. CDR1 and CDR2 (germline): SNHLY, FYNNEI. Documented time point: pretreatment peripheral blood. Concerning this clone: The antigen is unknown.

The sequencing used PBMCs, collected around atezolizumab (anti-PD-L1) treatment. This chain links TRBV2 with TRBJ2-3, with D unresolved. This TCR was recovered from a man between 65 and 79 years old with urothelial cancer. The CDR3 spells CASRPQKSTDTQYF. For the CDR3, the DNA is TGTGCCAGCAGGCCGCAGAAGAGCACAGATACGCAGTATTTT.